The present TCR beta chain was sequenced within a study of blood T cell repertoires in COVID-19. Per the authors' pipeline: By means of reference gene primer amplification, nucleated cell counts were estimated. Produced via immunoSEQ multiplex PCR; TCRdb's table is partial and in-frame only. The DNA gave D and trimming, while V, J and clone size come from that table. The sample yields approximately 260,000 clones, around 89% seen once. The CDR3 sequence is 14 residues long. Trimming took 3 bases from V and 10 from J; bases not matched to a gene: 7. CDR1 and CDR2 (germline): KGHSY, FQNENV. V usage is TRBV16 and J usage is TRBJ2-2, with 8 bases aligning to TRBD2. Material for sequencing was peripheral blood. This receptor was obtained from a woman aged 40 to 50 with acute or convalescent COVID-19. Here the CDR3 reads CASSHSGGREELFF. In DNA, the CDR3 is TGTGCCAGCAGCCACTCGGGGGGGCGCGAGGAGCTGTTTTTT.